This T cell receptor (beta chain) was obtained from a study of T cell responses to AZD1222 COVID-19 vaccine. The V and J ends lost 4 bases and 4 bases, in that order; junction bases with no gene match: 4. The CDR3 extends over 14 amino acids. CDR1 and CDR2 from the germline V gene are SGHTA and FQGNSA. Profiled with immunoSEQ multiplex PCR; TCRdb holds only in-frame clones, not every one. Of approximately 80,000 clones in the sample, about nine tenths were seen once. Points on this clone: What it recognizes is unknown.

Findings of the study overall: With dominance at 160-218 and 743-854, vaccine-associated CD4 TCRs spanned spike.

The sample was peripheral blood, taken on day 0 of AZD1222 vaccination. The sequence was obtained from an adult in good health. This chain uses TRBV7-2 with TRBJ1-1, with 9 positions matching TRBD1. CDR3 DNA: TGTGCCAGCAGCTGGGGACAGGGAATCACTGAAGCTTTCTTT. Its protein product is CASSWGQGITEAFF. The full variable domain, its missing parts supplied by reference TRBV7-2 and TRBJ1-1, is GAGVSQSPSNKVTEKGKDVELRCDPISGHTALYWYRQSLGQGLEFLIYFQGNSAPDKSGLPSDRFSAERTGGSVSTLTIQRTQQEDSAVYLCASSWGQGITEAFFGQGTRLTVV.